This T cell receptor beta chain was documented in a study of T cell changes during pregnancy in multiple sclerosis. This clone was observed a single time. Trimming took off 0 bases at V and 5 bases at J, with 11 bases between the two ends. Germline values: CDR1 LGHNA, CDR2 YNFKEQ. The CDR3 loop spans 14 amino acids. Sequencing was performed with immunoSEQ multiplex PCR; in TCRdb, only in-frame clones are kept and a portion is missing. The sample yields around 97,000 clones, almost 95% seen once. The sample here was peripheral blood, taken after pregnancy. The chain recombines TRBV4-2 with TRBJ2-7; D call uncertain. The TCR sequence derives from a female donor with multiple sclerosis, enrolled in a pregnancy study. For the CDR3, the DNA is TGTGCCAGCAGCCAAGATAACTCCCGGGACGAGCAGTACTTC. Protein: CASSQDNSRDEQYF.